This T cell receptor (beta chain) came from a study of cytomegalovirus exposure and HLA in healthy donors. Study conclusions and caveats: Roughly uniform sequencing depth across donors was assumed, possibly incorrectly. Cytomegalovirus-associated status was assigned to 164 TCR beta chains.

Regarding this clone: Its antigen is not identified.

60 Vbeta and 13 Jbeta primers were used in PCR. TCRdb's table, derived via immunoSEQ multiplex PCR, lists solely in-frame clones and lacks some. Here the sample spans roughly 150,000 clones, approximately 80% being singletons. Despite likely unrecorded immune exposures, the donors were nominally healthy at the time of sampling. V lost 4 bases and J lost 4, with 13 bases in between. The CDR3 consists of 14 residues. Germline CDR1 reads SGHRS; CDR2 reads YFSETQ. This TCR was sampled from a man aged 30 to 45 in good health and CMV-seronegative. J is TRBJ2-3 and V is TRBV5-1; D is possibly TRBD1 (6 bases). Input material: PBMCs. This CDR3 is CASSPRGLADTQYF. For the CDR3, the DNA is TGCGCCAGCAGCCCCAGGGGCTTAGCAGATACGCAGTATTTT.